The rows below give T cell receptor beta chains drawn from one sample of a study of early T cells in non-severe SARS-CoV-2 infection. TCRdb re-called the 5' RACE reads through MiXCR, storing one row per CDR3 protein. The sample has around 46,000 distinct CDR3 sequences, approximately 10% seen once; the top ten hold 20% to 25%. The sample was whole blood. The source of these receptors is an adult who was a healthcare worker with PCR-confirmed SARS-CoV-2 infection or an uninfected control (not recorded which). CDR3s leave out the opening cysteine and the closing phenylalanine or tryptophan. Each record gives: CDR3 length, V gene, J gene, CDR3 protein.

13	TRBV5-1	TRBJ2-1	ASSSPSGSKNEQF
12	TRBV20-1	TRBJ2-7	SARGGSGRSEQY
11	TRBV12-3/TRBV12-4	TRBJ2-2	ASSLKYTGELF
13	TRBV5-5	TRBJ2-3	ASRTDRGSTDTQY
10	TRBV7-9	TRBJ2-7	ASSWDMYEQY
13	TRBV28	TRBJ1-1	ASSSASGRWGEAF
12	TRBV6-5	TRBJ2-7	ASTTGTGAYEQY
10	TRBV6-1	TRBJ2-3	AEGGSTDTQY
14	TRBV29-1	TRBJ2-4	SVLWSGRRAKNIQY
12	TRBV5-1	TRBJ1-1	ASSLGHMNTEAF
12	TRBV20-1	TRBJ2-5	SASPFDREETQY
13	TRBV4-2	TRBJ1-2	ASSQVGDRGHGYT
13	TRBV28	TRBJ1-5	ASMRGTWGNQPQH
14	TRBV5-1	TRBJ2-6	ASSLVREPGANVLT
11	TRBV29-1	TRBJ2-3	SVVVGRTDTQY
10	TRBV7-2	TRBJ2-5	ASSAVGETQY
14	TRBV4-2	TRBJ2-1	ASSRIRDTLYNEQF
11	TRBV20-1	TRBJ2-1	SARDGLADEQL
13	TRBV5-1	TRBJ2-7	ASSLVPGDSYEQY
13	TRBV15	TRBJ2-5	ATSRDGLMGETQY
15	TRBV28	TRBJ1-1	ASSLSPARDPNTEAF
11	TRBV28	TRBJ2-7	ASALAGVSEQY
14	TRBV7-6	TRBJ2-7	ASSLFPTFEFYEQY
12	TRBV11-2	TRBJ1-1	ASSLEQANTEAF
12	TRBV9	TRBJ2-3	ASSLRGASDTQY
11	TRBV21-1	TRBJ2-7	ASSGAHLDEQY
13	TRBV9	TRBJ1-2	ASSGSGRLRYGYT
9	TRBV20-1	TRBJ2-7	SAKIAYEQY
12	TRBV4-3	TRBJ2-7	ASSQVPGANEQY
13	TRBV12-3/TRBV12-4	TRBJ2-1	ASSFETSGINEQF
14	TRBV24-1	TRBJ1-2	ATSDRTGGENYGYT
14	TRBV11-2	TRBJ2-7	ASSLDPPDGSYEQY
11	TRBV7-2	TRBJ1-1	ASSLAQNTEAF
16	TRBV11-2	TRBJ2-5	ASSPRAGGLSWKETQY
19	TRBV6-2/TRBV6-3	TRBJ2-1	ASTSRVVGQGARGAYNEQF
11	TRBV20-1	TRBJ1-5	SARSQGDQPQH
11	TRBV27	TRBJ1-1	ASKPGMNTEAF
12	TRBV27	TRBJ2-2	ASSPLPRTGELF
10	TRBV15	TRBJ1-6	ATSSWSSPLH
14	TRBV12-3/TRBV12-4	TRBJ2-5	ASSLVGQGELETQY
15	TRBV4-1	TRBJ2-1	ASSQEMVNPSYNEQF
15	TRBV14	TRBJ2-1	ASSQDRGVVRYNEQF
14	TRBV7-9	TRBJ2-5	ASSSLKGKPQETQY